What follows are 19 T cell receptor beta chains derived from one specimen sequenced in a study of Graves' ophthalmopathy and Graves' hyperthyroidism. CDR3 regions of TCR beta were amplified from RNA transcripts. HTBI primers were used in a first-round RT-PCR, which preceded a second-round multiplex PCR. TCRdb re-derived calls from the multiplex PCR reads in MiXCR, one entry per CDR3 protein. Altogether 300,000 to 400,000 distinct CDR3 sequences are present, 15% to 20% being singletons, with the ten largest covering 9% to 15%. Sequencing input: peripheral blood. These receptors all come from an adult man with Graves' ophthalmopathy.

This clonotype was found a few times. The rearrangement joins TRBV18 to TRBJ1-1; 9 bases match TRBD1. J gave up 4 bases and V 5 bases, and 8 bases lay outside the gene matches. This CDR3 comprises 15 residues. Germline lookup yields CDR1 KGHSH and CDR2 LQKENI. As DNA, the CDR3 is TGTGCCAGCTCAGAATACAGGGGGCGCGGCACTGAAGCTTTCTTT. It codes for CASSEYRGRGTEAFF.

The sample holds many counts of this clonotype. V and J are TRBV5-5 and TRBJ2-7; 8 bases are shared with TRBD1. The CDR3 spans 14 residues. V dropped 4 bases and J dropped 2; count of bases not matched to a gene: 5. Germline lookup yields CDR1 SGHKS and CDR2 YYEKEE (reference sequence). The CDR3 loop is CASSLHRGAYEQYF. Here the CDR3 DNA reads TGTGCCAGCAGCCTCCACAGGGGGGCCTACGAGCAGTACTTC.

Ten or more counts support this clonotype. The CDR3 region is CASSLGDRGNEQYF. CDR3 in DNA: TGTGCCAGCAGCTTAGGGGACAGGGGAAACGAGCAGTACTTC. The chain uses TRBV7-9 and TRBJ2-7, with 10 positions matching TRBD1. Germline V gene lookup returns CDR1 SEHNR and CDR2 FQNEAQ (reference sequence). The CDR3 consists of 14 residues. Germline trimming cut 1 base from V and 5 bases from J; bases unmatched to any gene: 2.

This clonotype was found a few times. V usage is TRBV15 and J usage is TRBJ1-6; D is unclear. Looked up from germline, CDR1 is LNHNV and CDR2 is YYDKDF (reference sequence). The V end lost 0 bases, the J end lost 6 bases, and 12 bases lay between the germline ends. The length of the CDR3 is 16 residues. CDR3 in amino acids: CATSRDVGAINSPLHF. The CDR3 DNA follows: TGTGCCACCAGCAGAGATGTTGGAGCAATTAATTCACCCCTCCACTTT.

This clonotype has a count of ten or more. This chain links TRBV4-3 with TRBJ1-2, with a weak D call TRBD1 (6 bases). The length of the CDR3 is 15 residues. Germline CDR1 LGHNA, CDR2 YSLEER. V was pared by 5 bases and J by 3 bases, with 16 bases between. CDR3 sequence: CASSATGNWDYGYTF. CDR3 DNA sequence: TGCGCCAGCAGCGCTACAGGGAATTGGGACTATGGCTACACCTTC.

The chain has TRBV5-4 and TRBJ1-1; the D gene is possibly TRBD1 (6 bases). CDR1 is SGHNT and CDR2 is YYREEE in the germline V gene (reference sequence). The V end lost 4 bases, the J end lost 10 bases, and 23 bases lay between the germline ends. This CDR3 has 15 amino acids. For the CDR3, the DNA is TGTGCCAGCAGCCCCTGGAGCGGGACGGGGGCAGGAGCTTTCTTT. Its protein is CASSPWSGTGAGAFF.

This clonotype was counted at least ten times. The CDR3 sequence is CASSEGGQQYF. CDR3 DNA sequence: TGTGCCAGCAGCGAGGGAGGACAGCAGTACTTC. This rearrangement joins TRBV6-1 to TRBJ2-7; a weak D match, TRBD2 (6 bases). The V gene lost 6 bases and the J gene lost 8 bases, with 11 bases spanning the gap. Germline values: CDR1 MNHNS, CDR2 SASEGT. The CDR3 is 11 residues long.

This clonotype was found a few times. The chain joins TRBV11-2 to TRBJ2-2; D not resolved. This CDR3 region has 13 residues. The germline V and J ends were trimmed by 1 base and 7 bases, with 7 bases remaining between them. Germline V CDR1 and CDR2: SGHAT, FQNNGV. The CDR3 DNA follows: TGTGCCAGCAGCTTAGTTGTGGTCGGGGAGCTGTTTTTT. It is translated as CASSLVVVGELFF.

This clonotype was observed many times. The chain joins TRBV4-1 to TRBJ2-2; possibly TRBD2 for D (5 bases). The germline V and J ends were trimmed by 5 bases and 5 bases, with 12 bases remaining between them. Germline loops: CDR1 MGHRA, CDR2 YSYEKL. The CDR3 totals 14 residues. The CDR3 nucleotides read TGCGCCAGCAGCGAGGGTGATTGGACCGGGGAGCTGTTTTTT. Translating gives CASSEGDWTGELFF.

At least ten counts were recorded for this clonotype. Compared with germline, one end of the junction differs, possibly owing to a read error. The V gene is TRBV7-7, the J gene TRBJ2-5; D might be TRBD2 (5 bases). The germline V gene has CDR1 SSHAT and CDR2 FNYEAQ (reference sequence). CDR3 size: 15 residues. The CDR3 DNA reads as TGTGCTAGCAGCTTACACGGGGTAGGGCAAGAGACCCAGTACTTC. This encodes CASSLHGVGQETQYF.

This clonotype was counted at least ten times. CDR3 in DNA: TGTGCCAGTAGCCCTGGTCCTTCAAATGGCTACACCTTC. It yields the protein CASSPGPSNGYTF. The chain joins TRBV19 to TRBJ1-2, with D uncertain. Germline values: CDR1 LNHDA, CDR2 SQIVND (reference sequence). V was trimmed by 6 bases and J by 6 bases, leaving 14 bases between them. CDR3 length: 13 amino acids.

There are many counts of this clonotype. The chain joins TRBV3-1 to TRBJ1-2, with TRBD1 matching 7 bases. The V segment lost 3 bases and the J segment 4 bases; nucleotides outside the gene matches: 2. The germline CDR1 and CDR2 sequences are LGHDT and YNNKEL (reference sequence). The CDR3 sequence is 13 residues long. The CDR3 loop is CASSHGTAYGYTF. The CDR3 bases are TGTGCCAGCAGCCACGGGACAGCCTATGGCTACACCTTC.

In its sample, this clonotype was seen many times. This chain uses TRBV20-1 with TRBJ2-5; D is perhaps TRBD1 or TRBD2 (5 bases each). The CDR3 runs to 12 residues. Looked up from germline, CDR1 is DFQATT and CDR2 is SNEGSKA (reference sequence). Trimming removed 4 bases at V and 3 bases at J, with 9 bases between. CDR3 protein: CSAIQGEETQYF. CDR3 DNA sequence: TGCAGTGCTATTCAGGGAGAAGAGACCCAGTACTTC.

This clonotype was seen repeatedly, ten times or more. The rearrangement joins TRBV30 to TRBJ2-7; tentatively, D is TRBD1 (6 bases). The CDR3 length is 13 residues. V lost 4 bases and J 0 bases, leaving 10 bases between the germline ends. Germline assignment: CDR1 GTSNPN and CDR2 SVGIG (reference sequence). This CDR3 is CAWNQGLSYEQYF. The CDR3 DNA reads TGTGCCTGGAATCAGGGGCTCTCCTACGAGCAGTACTTC.

In this sample, this clonotype turned up many times. The chain carries TRBV20-1 and TRBJ1-5, with TRBD1 as a possible D gene (5 bases). The germline CDR1 and CDR2 sequences are DFQATT and SNEGSKA (reference sequence). The CDR3 is 13 residues long. Trimming left V 3 bases short and J 3 bases short, with 9 bases between. The CDR3 loop is CSASVQVNQPQHF. CDR3 DNA sequence: TGCAGTGCTAGTGTACAGGTCAATCAGCCCCAGCATTTT.

This clonotype showed up just a few times. The chain combines TRBV30 with TRBJ2-5; D ambiguous. The ends were cut back, 7 bases at V and 0 bases at J, with 24 bases in the middle. CDR3 length: 17 residues. Per the germline V gene, CDR1 is GTSNPN and CDR2 is SVGIG (reference sequence). The chain's CDR3 is CASNLIAEAKNQETQYF. In DNA, the CDR3 is TGTGCCTCCAACTTAATAGCAGAAGCTAAGAACCAAGAGACCCAGTACTTC.

The chain uses TRBV10-3 and TRBJ2-5, with D possibly being TRBD1 or TRBD2 (5 bases each). The V gene's germline CDR1 is ENHRY and CDR2 SYGVKD. The CDR3 totals 18 residues. With 2 bases removed from V and 2 bases from J, the gap between germline ends came to 21 bases. The CDR3 sequence: CAISEANYEGTAQETQYF. In nucleotides, the CDR3 is TGTGCCATCAGTGAGGCTAATTACGAGGGGACGGCGCAAGAGACCCAGTACTTC.

This clonotype was detected ten times or more. The chain joins TRBV5-1 to TRBJ2-6; 11 nucleotides line up with TRBD1. The V gene's germline CDR1 is SGHRS and CDR2 YFSETQ. This CDR3 region has 17 residues. With 3 bases clipped from V and 3 bases from J, the junction kept 5 bases outside the gene matches. The CDR3 loop reads CASSYGQGASGANVLTF. CDR3 nucleotide sequence: TGCGCCAGCAGCTACGGACAGGGGGCGAGTGGGGCCAACGTCCTGACTTTC.

This clonotype was seen many times. The chain joins TRBV6-1 to TRBJ2-7; D possibly corresponds to TRBD2 (6 bases). This CDR3 is 14 amino acids long. Trimming took 7 bases from V and 9 from J, leaving 22 bases between them. Germline-derived CDR1 and CDR2 are MNHNS and SASEGT. The CDR3 loop is CASNLGGGSQGQYF. In DNA form, the CDR3 reads TGTGCCAGCAACCTCGGAGGAGGGTCTCAGGGGCAGTACTTC.